Below are 25 T cell receptor beta chains sequenced from a single sample in a study of beta chain features in type 1 diabetes. Expressed TCRB transcripts were sequenced because the entire RNA isolate underwent reverse transcription. The data were produced by immunoSEQ multiplex PCR, yet TCRdb's version contains in-frame clones alone and is incomplete. The repertoire includes almost 350,000 clones, roughly a tenth of them detected once, and less than 1.2% sits in the top ten. The antigens of these receptors remain unknown. Study conclusions and caveats: TCRB CDR3 length was moderately but significantly reduced in all four CD4+ subsets of Type 1 diabetes patients.

The sample consisted of central memory CD4+ T cells from blood. All receptors come from a man younger than 40 with type 1 diabetes.

This chain connects TRBV6-5 to TRBJ1-2; 7 positions agree with TRBD1. The CDR3 extends over 14 amino acids. Looked up from germline, CDR1 is MNHEY and CDR2 is SVGAGI. The V segment lost 0 bases and the J segment 6 bases; nucleotides outside the gene matches: 4. CDR3 region: CASSYSDRFNGYTF. The DNA for the CDR3 is TGTGCCAGCAGTTACTCGGACAGGTTCAATGGCTACACCTTC.

The chain uses TRBV9 and TRBJ2-5; 7 nucleotides agree with TRBD2. V gave up 0 bases and J gave up 5 bases; unmatched junction bases: 4. Germline assignment: CDR1 SGDLS and CDR2 YYNGEE. The CDR3 consists of 14 residues. CDR3 in DNA: TGTGCCAGCAGCGTAGCTGTCGGGGGGGAGACCCAGTACTTC. It is translated as CASSVAVGGETQYF.

Comments on this clone: The sample carries other DNA sequences with the same CDR3. J is TRBJ1-2 and V is TRBV28, with D hard to call. There are 11 residues in the CDR3. The ends were cut back, 9 bases at V and 0 bases at J, with 5 bases in the middle. CDR1 is MDHEN and CDR2 is SYDVKM in the germline V gene. CDR3 in DNA: TGTGCCAGTGGGGCTAACTATGGCTACACCTTC. Translated, it gives CASGANYGYTF.

This clone was counted a few times. J is TRBJ2-5 and V is TRBV7-2; D may be TRBD1 (7 bases). V was cut by 4 bases and J by 0 bases, with 15 bases left in between. Germline lookup yields CDR1 SGHTA and CDR2 FQGNSA. This CDR3 contains 16 residues. CDR3 in amino acids: CASSSQGGQNQETQYF. The CDR3 coding sequence is TGTGCCAGCAGCTCCCAGGGGGGACAGAACCAAGAGACCCAGTACTTC.

This chain's CDR3 is CASSLNNRVIGYTF. The CDR3 bases are TGTGCCAGCAGCTTAAATAACAGGGTAATCGGCTACACCTTC. This chain connects TRBV7-9 to TRBJ1-2; TRBD1 is a possible D gene (6 bases). V lost 2 bases and J lost 8, with 15 bases in between. The V gene's germline CDR1 is SEHNR and CDR2 FQNEAQ (reference sequence). This CDR3 comprises 14 residues.

This clone has only a few counts. The chain joins TRBV29-1 to TRBJ2-7, with 8 bases fitting TRBD1. This CDR3 has 13 residues. The trim removed 3 bases at V and 7 bases at J, leaving 8 bases unmatched. Looked up from germline, CDR1 is SQVTM and CDR2 is ANQGSEA. CDR3 sequence (DNA): TGCAGCGTTGACGGGACAGGCCCTAGGGAGCAGTACTTC. Its protein product is CSVDGTGPREQYF.

The rearrangement joins TRBV5-1 to TRBJ2-1; D uncertain. The V end lost 6 bases, the J end lost 0 bases, and 10 bases lay between the germline ends. The germline gives CDR1 SGHRS, CDR2 YFSETQ. This CDR3 spans 14 amino acids. CDR3 sequence reads: CASKSGGSYNEQFF. In DNA form, the CDR3 reads TGCGCCAGCAAATCCGGCGGCTCCTACAATGAGCAGTTCTTC.

This chain joins TRBV19 and TRBJ1-1; D is perhaps TRBD1 (6 bases). V lost 8 bases, J lost 4 bases, and 14 bases lay in between. The length of the CDR3 is 13 residues. In germline, CDR1 is LNHDA, CDR2 SQIVND (reference sequence). The CDR3 DNA sequence: TGTGCCAGTTCACAAACAGGGCGCACTGAAGCTTTCTTT. It codes for CASSQTGRTEAFF.

Comments on this clone: With only one base between it and a far larger clone, this is likely a read error. The chain links TRBV5-4 to TRBJ1-1; D gene ambiguous. V gave up 4 bases and J gave up 1 base, with 5 bases separating them. This CDR3 contains 12 residues. Germline V CDR1 and CDR2: SGHNT, YYREEE (reference sequence). The CDR3 loop is CASSQENTEAFF. The CDR3 coding sequence is TGTGCCAGCAGCCAAGAGAACACTGAAGCTTTCTTT.

As for this clone: The sample contains more than one DNA sequence encoding this CDR3. The chain uses TRBV5-1 and TRBJ1-5; D perhaps matches TRBD1 (5 bases). Trimming took off 0 bases at V and 1 base at J, with 8 bases between the two ends. This CDR3 has 15 amino acids. CDR1 SGHRS and CDR2 YFSETQ come from the germline V gene. CDR3 residues: CASSLEGASNQPQHF. The CDR3 DNA follows: TGCGCCAGCAGCTTGGAAGGGGCGAGCAATCAGCCCCAGCATTTT.

This clone was seen only a few times. V and J are TRBV5-1 and TRBJ2-5, with 7 bases that match TRBD2. This CDR3 is built from 16 residues. J lost 2 bases, V lost 2 bases, and 9 bases had no gene match. Looked up from germline, CDR1 is SGHRS and CDR2 is YFSETQ. The CDR3 nucleotides are TGCGCCAGCAGCTTACAACCTACTAGCGTACAAGAGACCCAGTACTTC. As protein: CASSLQPTSVQETQYF.

This clone showed up just a few times. The chain employs TRBV30 and TRBJ2-3, with TRBD1 identical over 7 bases. The V and J ends lost 8 bases and 6 bases, in that order; junction bases with no gene match: 11. The germline V gene has CDR1 GTSNPN and CDR2 SVGIG (reference sequence). CDR3 length: 13 residues. The CDR3 nucleotides read TGTGCCGGTACAGGGGCTTCTTTGGATACGCAGTATTTT. Translation gives CAGTGASLDTQYF.

J is TRBJ2-4 and V is TRBV30; TRBD2 matches at 13 bases. Germline CDR1 and CDR2: GTSNPN and SVGIG (reference sequence). V was pared by 1 base and J by 0 bases, with 3 bases of the junction left unmatched. The CDR3 is 17 amino acids. The CDR3 DNA reads TGTGCCTGGAGTGCCGGGACTAGCGGGGTAGCCAAAAACATTCAGTACTTC. Its translation: CAWSAGTSGVAKNIQYF.

This sequence joins TRBV6-5 and TRBJ2-7; D is unresolved. Trimming stripped 6 bases from V and 0 bases from J, with 12 bases between. Per germline, CDR1 MNHEY and CDR2 SVGAGI. The length of the CDR3 is 14 residues. CDR3 in DNA: TGTGCCAGCAGACCCGGGTACAGCTCCTACGAGCAGTACTTC. Amino acids: CASRPGYSSYEQYF.

The chain joins TRBV5-1 to TRBJ1-1; 7 nucleotides align to TRBD1. This CDR3 region has 14 residues. Unmatched junction bases numbered 4, after V lost 4 bases and J lost 1 base. Germline CDR1 and CDR2: SGHRS and YFSETQ. CDR3 nucleotides: TGCGCCAGCAGCCCTCGGACAGGGAACACTGAAGCTTTCTTT. Translation gives CASSPRTGNTEAFF. Full variable domain (rest looked up from reference TRBV5-1 and TRBJ1-1): KAGVTQTPRYLIKTRGQQVTLSCSPISGHRSVSWYQQTPGQGLQFLFEYFSETQRNKGNFPGRFSGRQFSNSRSEMNVSTLELGDSALYLCASSPRTGNTEAFFGQGTRLTVV.

This clone appeared a few times. This chain joins TRBV7-9 and TRBJ1-6, with D maybe TRBD1 (5 bases). The CDR3 is made up of 14 amino acids. Looked up from germline, CDR1 is SEHNR and CDR2 is FQNEAQ (reference sequence). Trimming shortened V by 2 bases and J by 7 bases, and 9 bases separated the two germline ends. DNA for the CDR3: TGTGCCAGCAGCTTATATGGGGCAAATTCACCCCTCCACTTT. It is translated as CASSLYGANSPLHF.

This clone showed up just a few times. This chain uses TRBV7-8 with TRBJ1-1; D gene ambiguous. Trimming took 1 base from V and 4 from J, leaving 10 bases between them. CDR1 and CDR2 from the germline V gene are SGHVS and FQNEAQ. This CDR3 is built from 14 residues. CDR3 coding DNA: TGTGCCAGCAGCTTAGGCGCCGGGGTCACTGAAGCTTTCTTT. Translated, it gives CASSLGAGVTEAFF.

CDR3 region: CASSLAPGELTGELFF. Here the CDR3 DNA reads TGTGCCAGCAGCTTAGCGCCTGGGGAATTGACCGGGGAGCTGTTTTTT. J is TRBJ2-2 and V is TRBV7-2; no definite D call. V was trimmed by 0 bases and J by 5 bases, leaving 13 bases between them. Germline V CDR1 and CDR2: SGHTA, FQGNSA. The length of the CDR3 is 16 residues.

This clone came up a few times. The chain recombines TRBV27 with TRBJ1-6; D remains unclear. This CDR3 comprises 14 residues. Germline lookup yields CDR1 MNHEY and CDR2 SMNVEV (reference sequence). V was cut by 5 bases and J by 4 bases, with 9 bases left in between. CDR3 DNA: TGTGCCAGCAGTCCCCGCTCATATAATTCACCCCTCCACTTT. Protein product: CASSPRSYNSPLHF.

Only a few counts were recorded for this clone. This sequence joins TRBV20-1 and TRBJ2-5; 7 bases line up with TRBD1. Germline CDR1 reads DFQATT; CDR2 reads SNEGSKA (reference sequence). The CDR3 loop spans 11 amino acids. The ends lost 6 bases at V and 6 bases at J; junction bases unmatched: 4. CDR3 sequence: CSAYRGQTQYF. CDR3 nucleotides: TGCAGTGCCTACAGGGGACAGACCCAGTACTTC.

This chain joins TRBV11-2 and TRBJ1-1; TRBD1 aligns across 7 bases. CDR3 length equals 12 residues. The germline CDR1 and CDR2 sequences are SGHAT and FQNNGV. Germline trimming cut 4 bases from V and 10 bases from J; bases unmatched to any gene: 6. The CDR3 DNA reads TGTGCCAGCAGCTCCCGCAACAGGGGAGCTTTCTTT. Protein: CASSSRNRGAFF. The full variable domain, rest sourced from reference TRBV11-2 and TRBJ1-1, is EAGVAQSPRYKIIEKRQSVAFWCNPISGHATLYWYQQILGQGPKLLIQFQNNGVVDDSQLPKDRFSAERLKGVDSTLKIQPAKLEDSAVYLCASSSRNRGAFFGQGTRLTVV.

This clone was picked up a small number of times. V usage is TRBV29-1 and J usage is TRBJ2-3; D gene uncertain. Germline CDR1 reads SQVTM; CDR2 reads ANQGSEA. Trimming cost V 1 base and J 4 bases, with 6 bases left between them. This CDR3 spans 12 amino acids. CDR3 DNA sequence: TGCAGCGTTGAAGGGGTCTCAGATACGCAGTATTTT. It codes for CSVEGVSDTQYF.

This clone was found many times. V gene TRBV5-6 combines with J gene TRBJ2-5; weak D call: TRBD1 (6 bases). The germline V and J ends were trimmed by 2 bases and 4 bases, with 15 bases remaining between them. The CDR3 sequence is 15 residues long. Germline lookup yields CDR1 SGHDT and CDR2 YYEEEE. The CDR3 is CASSLRGRGSETQYF. CDR3 bases: TGTGCCAGCAGCTTAAGGGGCAGGGGCTCAGAGACCCAGTACTTC.

This chain uses TRBV20-1 with TRBJ2-5; D is uncertain. This CDR3 comprises 11 residues. Trimming took off 5 bases at V and 4 bases at J, with 8 bases between the two ends. Germline V CDR1 and CDR2: DFQATT, SNEGSKA (reference sequence). The CDR3 sequence: CSAPWGETQYF. For the CDR3, the DNA is TGCAGTGCTCCCTGGGGAGAGACCCAGTACTTC.

This clone showed up just a few times. The V and J genes are TRBV7-2 and TRBJ2-4; a weak D match, TRBD1 (6 bases). This CDR3 region has 16 residues. Between the trimmed V and J ends, which lost 5 bases and 8 bases, there was a span of 22 bases. CDR1 is SGHTA and CDR2 is FQGNSA in the germline V gene. CDR3 nucleotides: TGTGCCAGCAGCCCAAGCCTACAGACTACAGGGCACATTCAGTACTTC. This gives the protein CASSPSLQTTGHIQYF.